This T cell receptor (beta chain) was observed in a study of T cells in localized non-small cell lung cancer. Overall study results and limits: Adjacent lung was found to contain a median approximately 60 of the top 100 tumor clones.

Sequencing used immunoSEQ multiplex PCR; TCRdb keeps in-frame clones, though not all of them. There are about 24,000 clones in the sample; roughly 84% occur only once, and over 25% lies in the top ten. This clone was detected once. Its matching antigen is unknown. Other DNA sequences from this sample encode an identical CDR3 as well. Trimming stripped 7 bases from V and 0 bases from J, with 16 bases between. This CDR3 comprises 14 residues. Germline values: CDR1 GTSNPN, CDR2 SVGIG (reference sequence). V is TRBV30 and J is TRBJ2-7; possibly TRBD2 for D (6 bases). This receptor was identified in a male donor older than 55 with stage I squamous cell lung carcinoma. Sequencing used peripheral blood, obtained before any cancer treatment. The chain's CDR3 is CAFSQGGASYEQYF. In DNA, the CDR3 is TGTGCCTTCTCCCAAGGCGGGGCCTCCTACGAGCAGTACTTC.